This entry concerns a single TCR beta chain. Antigen specificity is unknown. TCRdb re-called the 5' RACE reads through MiXCR, storing one row per CDR3 protein. The table lists more than 350,000 distinct CDR3 sequences, 11% of them singletons. The V gene lost 5 bases and the J gene lost 0 bases, with 10 bases spanning the gap. The CDR3 is 13 residues long. Per the germline V gene, CDR1 is DFQATT and CDR2 is SNEGSKA (reference sequence). This record belongs to a study of T cells after yellow fever vaccination. Whole-study context: Fractions of low cell number were prepared using SMART-Seq v4 Ultra Low Input.

Study outcomes and limitations: In post-booster samples, most primary-vaccination clones reappeared (around 95% CD4, roughly 88% CD8). Faster peaking, at day 5 versus 15, marked a secondary response that was weaker.

This sequence originates from a man aged 18 to 29 who received the YFV17D yellow fever vaccine. V usage is TRBV20-1 and J usage is TRBJ1-2; D ambiguous. The material sequenced was PBMCs, taken on the day of the first yellow fever vaccination. Here the CDR3 DNA reads TGCAGTGCTCTCACAGATACTAACTATGGCTACACCTTC. Translating gives CSALTDTNYGYTF.